Shown below are 30 T cell receptor beta chains from a single sample sequenced in a study of cytomegalovirus exposure and HLA in healthy donors. Primers included in the PCR were 60 Vbeta and 13 Jbeta primers. TCRdb keeps only in-frame clones here, not all; method: immunoSEQ multiplex PCR. Among some 150,000 clones listed, more than 70% were seen once. The material sequenced was PBMCs. The receptors stem from a man between 45 and 60 years old in good health and CMV-seropositive.

The genes are TRBV11-3 and TRBJ2-3, with a possible D match to TRBD2 (6 bases). Trimming stripped 5 bases from V and 3 bases from J, with 9 bases between. The CDR3 runs 13 residues. Germline CDR1 is SGHNT and CDR2 is YENEEA. CDR3 in amino acids: CASSGTATDTQYF. The CDR3 coding sequence is TGTGCCAGCAGCGGGACTGCTACAGATACGCAGTATTTT.

The sample holds one count of this clone. The chain is built from TRBV7-9 and TRBJ1-4; D perhaps matches TRBD1 (5 bases). The CDR3 is 18 amino acids. V was trimmed by 5 bases and J by 0 bases, leaving 19 bases between them. Germline assignment: CDR1 SEHNR and CDR2 FQNEAQ (reference sequence). DNA of the CDR3: TGTGCCAGCAGCCCTTCCCTCCGCAGGGCCGCAACTAATGAAAAACTGTTTTTT. Its protein product is CASSPSLRRAATNEKLFF.

This clone has only one observation. This chain links TRBV4-1 with TRBJ2-7; the match to TRBD1 covers 7 bases. Trimming removed 4 bases from V and 5 bases from J; junction bases left unmatched: 14. Germline CDR1 is MGHRA and CDR2 is YSYEKL. This CDR3 has 16 residues. The DNA of the CDR3 is TGCGCCAGCAGCCCCCCCGGAGAGGGGGCGCGTCACGAGCAGTACTTC. It yields the protein CASSPPGEGARHEQYF.

V and J are TRBV5-1 and TRBJ1-4; 9 nucleotides agree with TRBD1. Looked up from germline, CDR1 is SGHRS and CDR2 is YFSETQ. This CDR3 spans 16 amino acids. The trim removed 4 bases at V and 7 bases at J, leaving 11 bases unmatched. CDR3 in amino acids: CASSLGQGFGGEKLFF. As DNA, the CDR3 is TGCGCCAGCAGCCTGGGACAGGGATTCGGCGGTGAAAAACTGTTTTTT.

The chain is built from TRBV16 and TRBJ1-2, with TRBD1 matching over 7 bases. The germline V gene has CDR1 KGHSY and CDR2 FQNENV. The V segment lost 2 bases and the J segment 5 bases; nucleotides outside the gene matches: 5. The CDR3 sequence is 14 residues long. Written as DNA, the CDR3 is TGTGCCAGCAGCCAAACACAGGGGTCTTATGGCTACACCTTC. Amino acid sequence: CASSQTQGSYGYTF.

This clone occurred a few times. The rearrangement joins TRBV6-5 to TRBJ1-5; D gene unclear. The CDR3 is 10 residues long. Germline V gives CDR1 MNHEY, CDR2 SVGAGI. V was clipped by 10 bases and J by 4 bases, with 5 bases between them. CDR3: CATGNQPQHF. DNA of the CDR3: TGTGCCACCGGTAATCAGCCCCAGCATTTT.

This chain joins TRBV27 and TRBJ1-4, with 7 nucleotides matching TRBD1. The CDR3 contains 15 residues. After removal of 2 bases from V and 7 bases from J, the junction contained 7 bases not matched to a gene. Per the germline V gene, CDR1 is MNHEY and CDR2 is SMNVEV (reference sequence). The DNA of the CDR3 is TGTGCCAGCAGTTTAAACAGGGGATCTCGTGAAAAACTGTTTTTT. Its protein is CASSLNRGSREKLFF.

The chain employs TRBV28 and TRBJ1-2; perhaps TRBD1 as D (6 bases). V lost 10 bases, J lost 5 bases, and 17 bases lay in between. The CDR3 runs 13 residues. Germline loops: CDR1 MDHEN, CDR2 SYDVKM. The CDR3 nucleotides are TGTGCCACCAGATTTGCAGGGGTTTATGGCTACACCTTC. Its translation is CATRFAGVYGYTF.

V and J are TRBV9 and TRBJ1-2; TRBD1 agrees at 8 bases. Looked up from germline, CDR1 is SGDLS and CDR2 is YYNGEE. This CDR3 has 14 amino acids. V gave up 7 bases and J gave up 2 bases; unmatched junction bases: 7. The CDR3 sequence: CASGRQGPNYGYTF. CDR3 DNA: TGTGCCAGCGGGAGACAGGGGCCCAACTATGGCTACACCTTC.

This clone has only one observation. The CDR3 loop reads CASSENPVRTQYF. The CDR3 coding sequence is TGTGCCAGCAGTGAAAACCCAGTCCGGACCCAGTACTTC. The rearrangement links TRBV2 to TRBJ2-5; unclear D gene. Germline V gives CDR1 SNHLY, CDR2 FYNNEI. This CDR3 has 13 residues. With 2 bases removed from V and 7 bases from J, the gap between germline ends came to 11 bases.

This chain connects TRBV5-1 to TRBJ1-1; D uncertain. The germline V gene encodes CDR1 SGHRS and CDR2 YFSETQ. With 2 bases removed from V and 2 bases from J, the gap between germline ends came to 10 bases. The CDR3 is 14 amino acids. The CDR3 sequence is CASSFPGTNTEAFF. In DNA form, the CDR3 reads TGCGCCAGCAGCTTCCCAGGTACTAACACTGAAGCTTTCTTT.

The chain uses TRBV9 and TRBJ1-3, with D unclear. The germline V gene has CDR1 SGDLS and CDR2 YYNGEE. The ends were cut back, 4 bases at V and 2 bases at J, with 13 bases in the middle. The CDR3 is 15 amino acids. CDR3 protein: CASSNRQVPGNTIYF. The CDR3 nucleotides read TGTGCCAGCAGCAACCGGCAGGTACCTGGAAACACCATATATTTT. The complete variable domain, with remaining parts taken from reference TRBV9 and TRBJ1-3, reads DSGVTQTPKHLITATGQRVTLRCSPRSGDLSVYWYQQSLDQGLQFLIQYYNGEERAKGNILERFSAQQFPDLHSELNLSSLELGDSALYFCASSNRQVPGNTIYFGEGSWLTVV.

This clone has only a few counts. This chain connects TRBV6-1 to TRBJ1-1; D may be TRBD1 (5 bases). The CDR3 length is 13 residues. V was shortened by 6 bases and J by 0 bases, with 8 bases between the two germline ends. Germline assignment: CDR1 MNHNS and CDR2 SASEGT. CDR3 protein: CASRTTVNTEAFF. The CDR3 DNA follows: TGTGCCAGCAGGACGACAGTGAACACTGAAGCTTTCTTT.

J is TRBJ1-1 and V is TRBV10-3; TRBD1 aligns across 8 bases. The CDR3 sequence is 15 residues long. The V and J ends lost 4 bases and 6 bases, in that order; junction bases with no gene match: 10. Germline values: CDR1 ENHRY, CDR2 SYGVKD. In DNA form, the CDR3 reads TGTGCCATCAGTGCGATTGAGACAGGGGTCGCTGAAGCTTTCTTT. It translates to CAISAIETGVAEAFF.

This clone was seen just once. The J gene is TRBJ2-7, the V gene TRBV7-9, with 7 positions matching TRBD1. This CDR3 is built from 14 residues. Losses at the gene ends were 4 bases for V and 3 bases for J; bases not matched to a gene: 6. CDR1 is SEHNR, CDR2 FQNEAQ, per germline (reference sequence). The CDR3 loop reads CASSSTGSHYEQYF. DNA for the CDR3: TGTGCCAGCAGCTCGACAGGGTCCCACTACGAGCAGTACTTC.

The chain joins TRBV10-2 to TRBJ2-5, with D tentatively TRBD2 (5 bases). Between the trimmed V and J ends, which lost 8 bases and 3 bases, there was a span of 10 bases. The CDR3 loop spans 12 amino acids. Germline values: CDR1 WSHSY, CDR2 SAAADI. CDR3 region: CASGLAEETQYF. CDR3 DNA: TGCGCCAGCGGGCTAGCCGAAGAGACCCAGTACTTC.

This CDR3 reads CASSVAGGNTQYF. CDR3 nucleotides: TGTGCCAGCAGCGTAGCTGGAGGGAACACGCAGTATTTT. The chain employs TRBV9 and TRBJ2-3, with a weak D call TRBD2 (6 bases). The CDR3 runs to 13 residues. V gave up 0 bases and J gave up 9 bases, with 11 bases separating them. CDR1 and CDR2 from the germline V gene are SGDLS and YYNGEE.

The rearrangement joins TRBV19 to TRBJ1-5, with a weak D call TRBD1 (5 bases). Germline lookup yields CDR1 LNHDA and CDR2 SQIVND (reference sequence). There are 17 residues in the CDR3. V was cut by 6 bases and J by 3 bases, with 21 bases left in between. The CDR3 loop reads CASRWGTPGYFNQPQHF. DNA for the CDR3: TGTGCCAGTAGGTGGGGGACTCCGGGATATTTCAATCAGCCCCAGCATTTT.

The chain carries TRBV4-2 and TRBJ1-4; a weak D match, TRBD1 (6 bases). The CDR3 is 17 amino acids. The germline V gene has CDR1 LGHNA and CDR2 YNFKEQ. Between the trimmed V and J ends, which lost 0 bases and 10 bases, there was a span of 21 bases. The CDR3: CASSQETTGLPTGKLFF. CDR3 DNA: TGTGCCAGCAGCCAAGAAACAACAGGGTTACCAACTGGAAAACTGTTTTTT.

The chain recombines TRBV19 with TRBJ2-3; TRBD1 aligns across 7 bases. Germline V lookup: CDR1 LNHDA, CDR2 SQIVND (reference sequence). The CDR3 is made up of 15 amino acids. With 1 base clipped from V and 2 bases from J, the junction kept 3 bases outside the gene matches. The CDR3 DNA reads as TGTGCCAGTAGTATAGGAGGGGGCCCCACAGATACGCAGTATTTT. Translation: CASSIGGGPTDTQYF.

In its sample, this clone was seen a few times. The chain uses TRBV11-1 and TRBJ1-1; D might be TRBD1 (5 bases). The germline V gene encodes CDR1 SGHAT and CDR2 FQDESV (reference sequence). The ends were cut back, 2 bases at V and 0 bases at J, with 13 bases in the middle. CDR3 length equals 16 residues. The CDR3 loop is CASSLPPGGVNTEAFF. DNA of the CDR3: TGTGCCAGCAGCTTACCCCCGGGGGGAGTGAACACTGAAGCTTTCTTT. The entire variable domain, with the rest obtained from reference TRBV11-1 and TRBJ1-1, is as follows: EAEVAQSPRYKITEKSQAVAFWCDPISGHATLYWYRQILGQGPELLVQFQDESVVDDSQLPKDRFSAERLKGVDSTLKIQPAELGDSAMYLCASSLPPGGVNTEAFFGQGTRLTVV.

The chain recombines TRBV7-6 with TRBJ1-5; D remains ambiguous. The CDR3 consists of 13 residues. Deletions cut 3 bases from V and 4 bases from J, with 7 bases between. The germline V gene has CDR1 SGHVS and CDR2 FNYEAQ. CDR3 bases: TGTGCCAGCAGCTTGAGAGGTAATCAGCCCCAGCATTTT. Its translation is CASSLRGNQPQHF.

The gene calls are TRBV29-1 and TRBJ2-2; 9 bases are a match to TRBD2. V lost 6 bases and J lost 0; bases outside the gene matches: 11. Germline V lookup: CDR1 SQVTM, CDR2 ANQGSEA. CDR3 length equals 17 residues. The CDR3: CSVAGERGAPNTGELFF. The CDR3 DNA is TGCAGCGTGGCAGGGGAGCGGGGGGCCCCGAACACCGGGGAGCTGTTTTTT.

The chain joins TRBV18 to TRBJ1-3; tentatively, D is TRBD1 (6 bases). Trimming stripped 6 bases from V and 8 bases from J, with 8 bases between. This CDR3 is 11 amino acids long. Germline CDR1 is KGHSH and CDR2 is LQKENI. The CDR3 sequence is CASSKGDTIYF. CDR3 DNA sequence: TGTGCCAGCTCGAAGGGGGACACCATATATTTT. Variable domain in full (rest from reference TRBV18 and TRBJ1-3): NAGVMQNPRHLVRRRGQEARLRCSPMKGHSHVYWYRQLPEEGLKFMVYLQKENIIDESGMPKERFSAEFPKEGPSILRIQQVVRGDSAAYFCASSKGDTIYFGEGSWLTVV.

The chain employs TRBV7-6 and TRBJ2-7, with D unresolved. Germline V gene lookup returns CDR1 SGHVS and CDR2 FNYEAQ. The CDR3 is made up of 12 amino acids. V lost 3 bases, J lost 2 bases, and 5 bases lay in between. The CDR3 region has the DNA TGTGCCAGCAGCTTGAACACCTACGAGCAGTACTTC. It encodes CASSLNTYEQYF.

The J gene is TRBJ2-3, the V gene TRBV6-6; D gene uncertain. Trimming pared 6 bases from V and 6 bases from J, leaving 7 bases between. Germline lookup yields CDR1 MNHNY and CDR2 SVGAGI (reference sequence). CDR3 length: 11 amino acids. CDR3 protein: CASSLRDTQYF. The CDR3 coding sequence is TGTGCCAGCAGCCTCCGGGATACGCAGTATTTT.

The CDR3 reads CASSRDRGPNSPLHF. DNA for the CDR3: TGTGCCAGCAGCCGGGACAGGGGTCCTAATTCACCCCTCCACTTT. The V call is TRBV28, the J call TRBJ1-6, with 10 bases aligning to TRBD1. With 6 bases clipped from V and 6 bases from J, the junction kept 5 bases outside the gene matches. CDR3 length: 15 amino acids. The germline V gene has CDR1 MDHEN and CDR2 SYDVKM.

The chain links TRBV18 to TRBJ1-1, with D perhaps TRBD1 (6 bases). CDR1 KGHSH and CDR2 LQKENI come from the germline V gene. This CDR3 has 12 amino acids. Trimming removed 5 bases at V and 6 bases at J, with 10 bases between. CDR3 DNA sequence: TGTGCCAGCTCAACTAACAGGGCTGAAGCTTTCTTT. This sequence encodes CASSTNRAEAFF.

This clone has only a few counts. The sample holds other DNA sequences that translate to the same CDR3. CDR3 in DNA: TGTGCCAGCAGCTTAGAACGGGTGAACACTGAAGCTTTCTTT. Encoded protein: CASSLERVNTEAFF. The rearrangement uses TRBV11-2 and TRBJ1-1; D not resolved. In germline, CDR1 is SGHAT, CDR2 FQNNGV. The germline V and J ends were trimmed by 0 bases and 0 bases, with 5 bases remaining between them. The CDR3 length is 14 residues. Variable domain in full (rest from reference TRBV11-2 and TRBJ1-1): EAGVAQSPRYKIIEKRQSVAFWCNPISGHATLYWYQQILGQGPKLLIQFQNNGVVDDSQLPKDRFSAERLKGVDSTLKIQPAKLEDSAVYLCASSLERVNTEAFFGQGTRLTVV.

CDR3 sequence: CASSKKGTGKRETQYF. Here the CDR3 DNA reads TGTGCCAGCAGCAAAAAAGGGACAGGGAAAAGGGAGACCCAGTACTTC. This chain connects TRBV21-1 to TRBJ2-5; the DNA was not compared with TRBD1, the D call given in the table. TRBV21-1 is reported as a pseudogene. The CDR3 is made up of 16 amino acids.